This TCR beta chain was captured by sequencing in a study of post-analysis software for immune sequencing data. Broader study findings: Five TRBV segments, TRBV5-6, TRBV5-1 and TRBV20-1 among them, were found more frequent in patients than controls.

Researchers reported that TCR beta cDNA libraries carried unique molecular identifiers. TCRdb recomputed calls from the PCR reads with MiXCR, one row per CDR3 protein. Found here are some 240,000 distinct CDR3 sequences, 35% to 45% of them singletons; the top ten hold around 4.8%. Regarding this clonotype: Its specificity is unknown. A much larger clonotype is one base distant, so this may be a read error.

The CDR3 extends over 13 amino acids. CDR1 and CDR2 (germline): DFQATT, SNEGSKA (reference sequence). The junction had 2 bases not matched to a gene; V was cut back by 1 base and J by 7 bases. V is TRBV20-1 and J is TRBJ2-7; 12 nucleotides align to TRBD2. The specimen was blood. The receptor was derived from a girl aged 5-17 years with multiple sclerosis. The CDR3 protein is CSARVLAGGEQYF. CDR3 sequence (DNA): TGCAGTGCTAGAGTACTAGCGGGGGGAGAGCAGTACTTC.